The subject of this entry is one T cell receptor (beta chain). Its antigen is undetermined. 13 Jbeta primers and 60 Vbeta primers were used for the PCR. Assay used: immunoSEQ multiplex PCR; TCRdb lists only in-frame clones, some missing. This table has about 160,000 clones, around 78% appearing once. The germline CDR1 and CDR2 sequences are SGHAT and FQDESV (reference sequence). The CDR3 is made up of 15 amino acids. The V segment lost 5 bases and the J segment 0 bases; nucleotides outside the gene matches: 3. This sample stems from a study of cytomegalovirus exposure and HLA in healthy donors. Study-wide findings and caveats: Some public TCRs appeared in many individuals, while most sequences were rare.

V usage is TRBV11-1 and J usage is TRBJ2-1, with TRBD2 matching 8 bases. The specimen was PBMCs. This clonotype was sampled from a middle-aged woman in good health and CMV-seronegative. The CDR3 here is CASSKTSGSYNEQFF. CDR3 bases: TGTGCCAGCAGCAAAACTAGCGGCTCCTACAATGAGCAGTTCTTC.